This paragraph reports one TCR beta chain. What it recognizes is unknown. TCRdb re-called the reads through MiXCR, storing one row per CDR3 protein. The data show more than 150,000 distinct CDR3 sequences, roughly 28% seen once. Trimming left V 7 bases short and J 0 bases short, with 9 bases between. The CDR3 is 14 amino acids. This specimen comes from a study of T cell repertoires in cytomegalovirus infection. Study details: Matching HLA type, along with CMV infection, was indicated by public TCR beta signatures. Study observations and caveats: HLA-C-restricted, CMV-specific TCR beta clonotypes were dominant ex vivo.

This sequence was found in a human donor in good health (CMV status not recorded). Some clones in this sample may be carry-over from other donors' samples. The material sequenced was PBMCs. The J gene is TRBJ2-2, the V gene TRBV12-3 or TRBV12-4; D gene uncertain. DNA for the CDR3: TGTGCCAGCATATGGCCCGCGAACACCGGGGAGCTGTTTTTT. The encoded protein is CASIWPANTGELFF.